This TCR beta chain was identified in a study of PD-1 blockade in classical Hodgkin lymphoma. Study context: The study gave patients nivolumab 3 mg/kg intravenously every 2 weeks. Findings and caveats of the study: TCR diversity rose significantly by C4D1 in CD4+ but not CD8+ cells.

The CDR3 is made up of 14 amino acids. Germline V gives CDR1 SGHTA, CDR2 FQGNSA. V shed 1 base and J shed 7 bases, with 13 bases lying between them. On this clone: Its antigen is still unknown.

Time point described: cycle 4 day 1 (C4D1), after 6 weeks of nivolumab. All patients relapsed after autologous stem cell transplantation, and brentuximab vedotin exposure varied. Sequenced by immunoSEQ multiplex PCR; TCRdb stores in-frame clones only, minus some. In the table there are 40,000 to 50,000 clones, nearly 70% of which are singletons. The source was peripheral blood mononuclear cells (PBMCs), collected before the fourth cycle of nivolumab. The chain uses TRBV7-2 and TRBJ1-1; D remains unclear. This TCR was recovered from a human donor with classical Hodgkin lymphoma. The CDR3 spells CASSLEYRTYEAFF. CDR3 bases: TGTGCCAGCAGCTTAGAGTATAGAACATATGAAGCTTTCTTT.